This TCR beta chain was observed in a study of shared T cell receptors in the human thymus. Data came from immunoSEQ multiplex PCR; TCRdb stores just in-frame clones and leaves some out. The table has 700,000 or so clones, approximately 85% seen once; the top ten hold 0.0095% to 0.011%. This clone was seen once. V gave up 5 bases and J gave up 2 bases; unmatched junction bases: 6. The CDR3 extends over 17 amino acids. Germline V lookup: CDR1 SGHTA, CDR2 FQGNSA. This same sample was also part of a study on human thymus T cells. This second report adds: Each of the donors was a healthy Finnish infant who was undergoing open corrective cardiac surgery for congenital heart defects. The thymus was resected at corrective cardiac surgery. Blood and thymic repertoires both appeared biased in V and J gene usage.

Sequenced input: thymocytes. V usage is TRBV7-2 and J usage is TRBJ2-5; 15 bases align to TRBD2. The receptor comes from a girl under three years old with a congenital heart defect. The CDR3 nucleotides read TGTGCCAGCAGCCCTCGGGGGACTAGCGGGGGGCAAGAGACCCAGTACTTC. Protein sequence: CASSPRGTSGGQETQYF.